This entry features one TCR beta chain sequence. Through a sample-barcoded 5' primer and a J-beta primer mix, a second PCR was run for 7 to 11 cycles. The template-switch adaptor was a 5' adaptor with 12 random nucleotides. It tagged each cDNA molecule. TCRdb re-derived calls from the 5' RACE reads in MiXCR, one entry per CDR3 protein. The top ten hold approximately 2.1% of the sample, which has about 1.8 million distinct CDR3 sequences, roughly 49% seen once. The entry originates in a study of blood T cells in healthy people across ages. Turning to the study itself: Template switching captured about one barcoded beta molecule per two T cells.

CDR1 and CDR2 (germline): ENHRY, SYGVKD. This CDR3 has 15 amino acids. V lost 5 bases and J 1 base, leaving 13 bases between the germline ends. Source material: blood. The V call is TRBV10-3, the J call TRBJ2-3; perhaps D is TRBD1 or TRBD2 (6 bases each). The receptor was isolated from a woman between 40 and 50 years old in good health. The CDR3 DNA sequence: TGTGCCATCAGTCCGGGGGCTTCAGGCACAGATACGCAGTATTTT. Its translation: CAISPGASGTDTQYF.